This TCR beta chain was sequenced for a study of shared clonotypes between healthy human individuals. Germline V gene sequence: CDR1 SGHKS, CDR2 YYEKEE (reference sequence). The CDR3 contains 13 residues. The germline V and J ends were trimmed by 7 bases and 6 bases, with 15 bases remaining between them. Profiling relied on immunoSEQ multiplex PCR, and the TCRdb table lists in-frame clones only, not all of them. The sample has about 2.4 million clones; roughly 93% are singletons. Study-wide points: The diversity represented, both genetic and in exposure history, was limited by few donors. Rarefaction indicated that sorted-subset sequencing remained incomplete although depth was large. Roughly 5% of naive CD4 clonotypes were shared across a few donors.

This clone appeared a single time. Its antigen is not identified. Sequenced sample: naive CD4+ T cells from PBMCs. Subset given: CD45RA+ positively selected. The chain has TRBV5-5 and TRBJ2-3, with D maybe TRBD1 (6 bases). The receptor comes from a man younger than 30 in good health. Some clones in this sample may be carry-over from other donors' samples. CDR3 DNA sequence: TGTGCCAGCTCACAGGGATCTTCTGATACGCAGTATTTT. This gives the protein CASSQGSSDTQYF.